The 9 T cell receptor beta chains presented below share a single source sample, sequenced in a study of regulatory T cells in long-lasting Graves disease. This sample's time point: persistent/refractory GD, antithyroid drugs over 5 years with positive TRAb. With RNA extracted from PBMCs as input, the TCR library was made. Arm-PCR of CDR3 regions and iRepertoire HTBI primers were used to build TCR beta libraries. TCRdb independently ran MiXCR on the multiplex PCR reads; one entry per CDR3 protein. Among about 660,000 distinct CDR3 sequences listed, approximately 29% were seen once. Sequences were derived from peripheral blood mononuclear cells (PBMCs), sampled when the disease was refractory, from a patient treated with antithyroid drugs. These receptors were taken from a female donor with Graves disease.

This clonotype was seen more than once but under ten times. V is TRBV5-1 and J is TRBJ2-7, with D maybe TRBD1 (7 bases). This CDR3 has 14 residues. V gave up 7 bases and J gave up 4 bases, with 18 bases separating them. From germline, CDR1 is SGHRS and CDR2 YFSETQ. This chain's CDR3 is CASRQGGRRYEQYF. DNA of the CDR3: TGCGCCAGCCGACAGGGAGGAAGGCGGTACGAGCAGTACTTC.

The chain recombines TRBV12-3 or TRBV12-4 with TRBJ2-4; D remains ambiguous. The CDR3 is made up of 12 amino acids. Deletions cut 8 bases from V and 2 bases from J, with 7 bases between. CDR3 nucleotide sequence: TGTGCCAGCGCGTACTCCAAAAACATTCAGTACTTC. It codes for CASAYSKNIQYF.

For this clonotype: This may be a read error, as it is one base from a much larger clone. Since no conserved phenylalanine or tryptophan closes the CDR3, a read error is the likely cause. This chain links TRBV6-1 with TRBJ1-5, with 7 bases matching TRBD1. Trimming at V came to 6 bases and at J to 2 bases, leaving 7 bases not matched to a gene. Germline V gene data show CDR1 as MNHNS and CDR2 as SASEGT. CDR3 length: 15 amino acids. The CDR3 reads CASRAQGQGNQPQHL. The DNA of the CDR3 is TGTGCCAGCAGGGCCCAAGGACAGGGCAATCAGCCCCAGCATCTT.

The chain joins TRBV5-1 to TRBJ2-5; the match to TRBD2 covers 16 bases. TRBJ2-1 matches the DNA end more closely, so the J call is doubtful. The CDR3 loop spans 17 amino acids. CDR1 SGHRS and CDR2 YFSETQ come from the germline V gene. CDR3 residues: CASSWGLAGGPSNEQFF. In nucleotides, the CDR3 is TGCGCCAGCAGCTGGGGACTAGCGGGAGGGCCGAGCAATGAGCAGTTCTTC.

This rearrangement joins TRBV3-1 to TRBJ2-2; D perhaps matches TRBD1 (6 bases). Trimming cost V 8 bases and J 3 bases, with 13 bases left between them. Germline V lookup: CDR1 LGHDT, CDR2 YNNKEL (reference sequence). There are 14 residues in the CDR3. The CDR3 sequence is CASGNRVDTGELFF. The CDR3 DNA is TGTGCCAGCGGTAACAGGGTAGACACCGGGGAGCTGTTTTTT.

The chain couples TRBV25-1 to TRBJ2-5, with 10 bases fitting TRBD1. This CDR3 region has 16 residues. Germline trimming cut 6 bases from V and 3 bases from J; bases unmatched to any gene: 10. The germline gives CDR1 MGHDK, CDR2 SYGVNS. CDR3: CASSETGTGVKETQYF. CDR3 in DNA: TGTGCCAGCAGCGAAACCGGGACAGGGGTAAAAGAGACCCAGTACTTC. The full variable domain, completed using reference TRBV25-1 and TRBJ2-5, is EADIYQTPRYLVIGTGKKITLECSQTMGHDKMYWYQQDPGMELHLIHYSYGVNSTEKGDLSSESTVSRIRTEHFPLTLESARPSHTSQYLCASSETGTGVKETQYFGPGTRLLVL.

The chain carries TRBV6-1 and TRBJ1-2; TRBD1 is a possible D gene (5 bases). V lost 6 bases, J lost 3 bases, and 11 bases lay in between. Germline CDR1 reads MNHNS; CDR2 reads SASEGT. The CDR3 extends over 13 amino acids. CDR3 coding DNA: TGTGCCAGCAGCACACGGGGGGACTATGGCTACACCTTC. This gives the protein CASSTRGDYGYTF.

This clonotype was observed at least ten times. The CDR3 DNA sequence: TGTGCCAGCAGTGAAGTGACGGACAGGAAACTACGCGAGCAGTACTTC. This translates into CASSEVTDRKLREQYF. The chain has TRBV2 and TRBJ2-7; TRBD1 aligns across 7 bases. Germline CDR1 and CDR2: SNHLY and FYNNEI. The CDR3 is 16 amino acids. Unmatched junction bases numbered 12, after V lost 1 base and J lost 6 bases.

The rearrangement links TRBV29-1 to TRBJ1-2, with D possibly matching TRBD1 (6 bases). The germline CDR1 and CDR2 sequences are SQVTM and ANQGSEA. V was trimmed by 6 bases and J by 3 bases, leaving 20 bases between them. This CDR3 is 15 amino acids long. The CDR3 DNA is TGCAGCGTGGACCACAGGGAGCCGGGCGACTATGGCTACACCTTC. Translation gives CSVDHREPGDYGYTF.